This TCR beta chain was recovered during a study of human T cells and chemical hapten exposure. Study at large: TCR yields differed between samples (mainly from small differences in pooled library volume). Study observations and caveats: Expanded TCR counts at PT1 were positively correlated with the patch test score.

Germline CDR1 reads MNHEY; CDR2 reads SVGAGI. This CDR3 has 14 amino acids. J was trimmed by 4 bases and V by 6 bases; bases with no gene match: 5. This clonotype has just a few counts. Its antigen remains unidentified. For the library, individual cDNA molecules each received unique molecular identifiers. Each CDR3 protein gets one entry after TCRdb re-called the RACE reads with MiXCR. The sample shows approximately 100,000 distinct CDR3 sequences, about a tenth of them seen only once. Stated time point: patch test 2, 6 weeks after DPC sensitization. Noted treatment: therapeutic diphenylcyclopropenone sensitization with weekly scalp DPC. Total RNA was isolated from whole blood that had not been fractionated.

This receptor was identified in a middle-aged woman with alopecia areata. Some clones in this sample may be carry-over from other donors' samples. The sequences come from whole blood, collected in connection with sensitization to the hapten diphenylcyclopropenone (DPC). This chain links TRBV6-5 with TRBJ2-2; TRBD2 agrees at 7 bases. The CDR3 sequence is CASRSSGGTGELFF. The CDR3 region has the DNA TGTGCCAGCAGGTCCTCGGGAGGCACCGGGGAGCTGTTTTTT.